This T cell receptor (beta chain) was documented in a study of response to subunit inactivated influenza vaccine. Study-wide results and caveats: Each seasonal influenza vaccination recruits few new T cells, the authors suggested.

This clonotype has just a few counts. The antigen remains undetermined. The germline CDR1 and CDR2 sequences are ENHRY and SYGVKD. With 4 bases clipped from V and 4 bases from J, the junction kept 28 bases outside the gene matches. The CDR3 runs to 23 residues. One entry per CDR3 protein, called by TCRdb with MiXCR from the RT-PCR reads. In the table there are about 480,000 distinct CDR3 sequences, 10% to 15% of which are singletons. The rearrangement links TRBV10-3 to TRBJ2-3, with 11 positions matching TRBD2. Material: PBMCs from blood, obtained about 6 weeks after vaccination. The source is a man aged 50 or older who received an inactivated influenza vaccine. The CDR3 loop reads CAISVPPSDRQRDSGLAADTQYF. Here the CDR3 DNA reads TGTGCCATCAGTGTACCCCCATCGGACAGGCAACGCGATTCGGGACTAGCGGCAGATACGCAGTATTTT.